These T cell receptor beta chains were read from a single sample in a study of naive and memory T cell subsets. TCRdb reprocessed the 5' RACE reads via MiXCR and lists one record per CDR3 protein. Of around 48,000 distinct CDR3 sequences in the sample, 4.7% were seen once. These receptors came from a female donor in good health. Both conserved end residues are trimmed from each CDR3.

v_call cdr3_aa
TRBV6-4 ASSADQGGPGELF
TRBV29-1 SVARTSGNEQY
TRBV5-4 ASSPSLAGGPYNEQF
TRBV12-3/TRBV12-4 ASSQTGGRQPQH
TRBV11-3 ASSLDTSAQF
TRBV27 ASSPLAGLVDTQY
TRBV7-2 ASSSDRGRNQPQH
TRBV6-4 ASSPSAGSTGANVLT
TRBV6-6 ASSAGTSTDTQY
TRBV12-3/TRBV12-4 ASSFWAQPQH
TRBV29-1 SVDRVGEQY
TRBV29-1 SVEGALGQGRDTQY
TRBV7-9 ASSPLRSGGYEQF
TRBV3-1 ASSRQSRRETQY
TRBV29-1 SVEGLGTSVSYEQY
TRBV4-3 ASSQGPRTGYEQY
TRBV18 ASSPRGAVNEQF
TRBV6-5 AISPWTGSGTDTQY
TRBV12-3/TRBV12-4 ASNGAGATDTQY
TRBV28 ASSLRARGRPRTPYEQY
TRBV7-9 ASSSTGAPNTEAF
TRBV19 ASSIGPPGYEQF
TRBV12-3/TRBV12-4 ASSLGYNTEAF
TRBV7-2 ASRNFAENTEAF
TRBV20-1 SAIPPGRGLLGNTIY
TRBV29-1 SVDGAGSYEQY
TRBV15 ATSETSPYREVHNEQF
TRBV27 ASSSHETGNEAF
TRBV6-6 ASRAGQGRSGELF
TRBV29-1 SVHLAGAYEQY
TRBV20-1 SAPGNLETQY
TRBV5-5 ASSLDAREGNEQF
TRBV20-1 SAGRKSSGNTIY
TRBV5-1 ASSRNMGSNYGYT
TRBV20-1 SANPDSGNQPQH
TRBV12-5 ASGIHRYGDT
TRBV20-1 SASRLAGVAGELF
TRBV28 ASSPVLVGHGYT
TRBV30 AWSPGLAGYNEQF
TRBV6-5 ASRQSQEKLF
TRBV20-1 SARYGGYEKLF
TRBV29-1 SVEVGLITYEQY
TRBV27 ASSQAGGHRETQY
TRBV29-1 SAARVGGTNEKLF
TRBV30 AWSSGTIST
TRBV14 ASSQVGLGTNNEQF
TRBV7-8 ASSLRTSGADTQY
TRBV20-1 SARDLGRPYNEQF
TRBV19 ATHWEETQY
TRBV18 ASSPQVADTQY
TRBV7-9 ASSPEADTQY
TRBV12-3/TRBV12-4 ASSSPGLAGGTDTQY
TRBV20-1 SARKGGGRALTGELF
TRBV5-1 ASSLDAARGYGYT
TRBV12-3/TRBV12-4 ASRLAGTSYEQY
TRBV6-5 ASSYGAGNQPQH
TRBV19 ASSIPGQETQY
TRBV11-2 ASSSRGRDYNEQF